The source of this T cell receptor (beta chain) is a study of blood T cell repertoires in COVID-19. The data were produced by immunoSEQ multiplex PCR, yet TCRdb's version contains in-frame clones alone and is incomplete. The sample carries some 160,000 clones, roughly 93% recorded once. V was cut by 6 bases and J by 1 base, with 18 bases left in between. The CDR3 consists of 16 residues. Germline lookup yields CDR1 MNHEY and CDR2 SMNVEV (reference sequence). The chain has TRBV27 and TRBJ1-1; the D gene is possibly TRBD1 (5 bases). The TCR originated in a man in his late teens or twenties with COVID-19, enrolled during active disease. The source material was peripheral blood. The chain's CDR3 is CASSPRGGRPNTEAFF. DNA for the CDR3: TGTGCCAGCAGCCCTCGGGGGGGACGCCCGAACACTGAAGCTTTCTTT.